This is a list of T cell receptor beta chains from one sample in a study of beta chain features in type 1 diabetes. Profiled with immunoSEQ multiplex PCR; TCRdb holds only in-frame clones, not every one. The data contain hundreds of thousands of clones, roughly an eighth of them seen just once; the ten biggest clones take up 0.03% to 0.04%. Specimen: naive CD4+ T cells from blood. These receptors were obtained from a man younger than 35 with type 1 diabetes. Both conserved end residues are part of each CDR3. Fields, in order: CDR3 DNA, CDR3 protein, D gene, V gene, clone size, J gene. The D gene is left open where the match is weak. Clone size is given for some rows only: seen once, a few or many times, or a class if the clone is expanded.

TGTGCCAGCTCACCCTCGGCAGGGGGAGGAAACATTCAGTACTTC	CASSPSAGGGNIQYF	.	TRBV18	few	TRBJ2-4
TGCAGCGTTGCGAGGCAGGGGCTTAGCAATGAGCAGTTCTTC	CSVARQGLSNEQFF	.	TRBV29-1	few	TRBJ2-1
TGTGCCAGCAGCAGACAGGGGGTGTCCTACAATGAGCAGTTCTTC	CASSRQGVSYNEQFF	TRBD1	TRBV14	.	TRBJ2-1
TGTGCCAGCAGCCCCCCGTTTGGCAATGAGCAGTTCTTC	CASSPPFGNEQFF	.	TRBV7-9	few	TRBJ2-1
TGTGCCAGCAGCTTGCGGGAGGGCCTCTATGAGCAGTTCTTC	CASSLREGLYEQFF	TRBD2	TRBV7-2	few	TRBJ2-1
TGTGCCAGCAGCGCAGGACAGGGCCATCAGCCCCAGCATTTT	CASSAGQGHQPQHF	TRBD1	TRBV9	.	TRBJ1-5
TGTGCCAGCAGCTCAACGGGCCGGGGCATTCAGTACTTC	CASSSTGRGIQYF	.	TRBV11-2	few	TRBJ2-4
TGCAGCGTTGAACACACAGATACGCAGTATTTT	CSVEHTDTQYF	.	TRBV29-1	few	TRBJ2-3
TGTGCCTGGAGGGGCGTCAGCTCCTACGAGCAGTACTTC	CAWRGVSSYEQYF	.	TRBV30	few	TRBJ2-7
TGTGCCTGGAGCGAGGACAGCACCGGCTACGAGCAGTACTTC	CAWSEDSTGYEQYF	.	TRBV30	.	TRBJ2-7
TGTGCCAGCAGTTTAAGGCAGGGGAGAGAGACCCAGTACTTC	CASSLRQGRETQYF	.	TRBV28	few	TRBJ2-5
TGCGCCAGCAGCCAAGCCGCGCCGGGACCTCGAAGGTACAATGAGCAGTTCTTC	CASSQAAPGPRRYNEQFF	.	TRBV4-3	few	TRBJ2-1
TGTGCCAGCAGCATTGGGACTAGCGAAACGCAGTATTTT	CASSIGTSETQYF	TRBD2	TRBV7-9	few	TRBJ2-3
TGTGCCAGCAGTTTAGATTCGAGGGTTATTTCCACGGTGCAGTACTTC	CASSLDSRVISTVQYF	.	TRBV27	.	TRBJ2-7
TGCGCCAGCAGCTTCGGGACAGGACATACCTACAATGAGCAGTTCTTC	CASSFGTGHTYNEQFF	TRBD1	TRBV5-1	.	TRBJ2-1
TGTGCCACCAGCAGAGAGACGGCCAGTCCCTACGAGCAGTACTTC	CATSRETASPYEQYF	.	TRBV15	.	TRBJ2-7
TGTGCCACCAGCAGAGAAGGGGGTTACAGGGATGAGCAGTTCTTC	CATSREGGYRDEQFF	.	TRBV15	.	TRBJ2-1
TGTGCCAGCAGGCAGGACAGGGGTTGGAAACTGTTTTTT	CASRQDRGWKLFF	TRBD1	TRBV6-5	.	TRBJ1-4
TGTGCCAGCAGCTTATGGGACCAAGAGACCCAGTACTTC	CASSLWDQETQYF	.	TRBV5-5	.	TRBJ2-5
TGTGCCAGCAGTTACGGGGTGAATCAGCCCCAGCATTTT	CASSYGVNQPQHF	.	TRBV6-6	.	TRBJ1-5
TGCAGCGCCGGGCCGGACAGGTTGAACACTGAAGCTTTCTTT	CSAGPDRLNTEAFF	TRBD1	TRBV29-1	few	TRBJ1-1
TGCAGCGTTGTGGACGGAGCTGGAAACACCATATATTTT	CSVVDGAGNTIYF	.	TRBV29-1	.	TRBJ1-3
TGTGCCAGCAGTTACGATCCAGGGACCAACTATGGCTACACCTTC	CASSYDPGTNYGYTF	.	TRBV6-5	.	TRBJ1-2
TGTGCCAGTAGTATGAGGAGGCAGGGGAGACAGCCCCAGCATTTT	CASSMRRQGRQPQHF	.	TRBV19	.	TRBJ1-5